This paragraph reports one T cell receptor (beta chain). It lacks a known antigen. No qualities accompany the bases; no much larger clone lies one base away. The germline V gene supplies CDR1 SGHRS and CDR2 YFSETQ. The cysteine opens and the phenylalanine closes a CDR3 of 12 amino acids. The read is trimmed to its CDR3 DNA, 36 bases read in frame from base 1. V sheds 0 bases and J sheds 4 bases, leaving 4 bases between their ends. The immunoSEQ hsTCRB v3.0 assay was used at survey level resolution to sequence the TRB variable region. TRB sequencing targeted a depth of about 40,000-55,000 T-cell genomes per sample. An Illumina MiSeq with a v3 150-cycle kit was used to sequence the pooled TRB libraries. The paper's processing steps were these. Repertoire analysis was run in R within a reproducible Nextflow workflow that covered QC, data transformation and analysis. Custom analyses were implemented in LymphoSeq2, an R package for AIRR-Seq data exploration. A few samples yielding fewer than 5000 total TRB sequences were excluded, leaving more than 150 analyzed HIV repertoires. Of the roughly 190 retained HIV repertoires, approximately 60 were collected before and about 130 after ART initiation. Repertoires were downsampled to 5000 TRB nucleotide sequences, and summary statistics were averaged over 100 downsampling iterations. Only TRB sequences with CDR3 regions of at least seven amino acids were retained for analysis. Diversity was measured with a Shannon entropy-derived clonality score and the Gini coefficient. In repertoire networks, the top 5000 CDR3 amino acid sequences were linked whenever an edit distance of one separated two sequences. For TRB CDR3 amino acid sequences, GLIPH2 was used to predict antigen specificity groups and MHC restriction. To flag known CMV, EBV, HIV or tissue antigen associations, CDR3 amino acid sequences were matched against VDJdb and McPAS-TCR. Pre-ART, post-ART and control groups were compared with Wilcoxon signed-rank tests and Holm-Bonferroni correction. TCRdb carries this immuneACCESS record with in-frame sequences only. Its versions omit some clonotypes, under half of them owing to an unresolved V gene in the studies checked, with the rest unexplained. V and J calls and clone size come straight from that table; D and trimming were deduced from the DNA. Across this sample there are approximately 35,000 clones, with 85% to 95% seen only once. The top ten hold just over 3.5% of the sample.

These data are taken from a study of long-term antiretroviral therapy in people with HIV (dated by TCRdb to between 2021 and 2023). Notes on the research overall: The earliest samples were collected approximately a decade before the 2015 WHO recommendation for immediate ART, a period when ART was typically delayed until CD4 counts fell. A retrospective serial study tested whether ART initiation and durable HIV suppression were associated with changes in peripheral blood TRB repertoire composition and diversity. A total of around 190 cryopreserved PBMC samples came from roughly 30 adults with confirmed HIV infection and were collected serially over a mean of roughly six years (range 1-12). Among the 25 to 35 participants with HIV, eleven to twelve were female. No cross-contamination during QIAcube processing was seen in test extractions of a monoclonal T-cell line run alongside 25 to 35 polyclonal samples. Paper-wide results and their limitations: ART initiation was associated with a significant increase in TRB diversity, but diversity stayed significantly below transplant donor controls even after long-term ART. At every time point, the repertoire was dominated by expanded TRB clones first identified before ART initiation, although this dominance fluctuated and, in many PLHIV, declined after ART. The samples span the years 2004 to 2017, and the ART regimens used may be less effective than current regimens. Compared with controls, HIV repertoires had narrower CDR3 length ranges, and the network structure pointed to an antigen-experienced repertoire that shifted only slightly toward naive after ART. Because pre-ART samples had limited cell numbers, unsorted PBMC were profiled rather than sorted CD4+ and CD8+ T cells. Inferences about post-ART repertoire changes were limited because no data were available on ART adherence, viral resistance or therapy changes. Limited PBMC availability meant only the TCR beta chain was sequenced, without alpha chain pairing.

Participants were included only if at least one PBMC sample before ART initiation and at least two post-ART samples were available. Treatment was received in the United States of America by all participants with HIV. Before DNA extraction, cryopreserved samples containing roughly 0.9-10 million PBMC were thawed and washed. At the time of the earliest PBMC sample, participants with HIV were aged between about 20 and 54 years. Each participant contributed PBMC samples from 1-4 timepoints before ART initiation and 2-8 timepoints after ART initiation, with a median of 7 samples. Serial HIV viral load, CD4+ T-cell count, ART history and demographic data were obtained for every participant. Using a Qiagen kit on a QIAcube, genomic DNA was extracted from unsorted PBMC, with samples processed in batches of 12.

The starting material was unsorted PBMCs, obtained 4.1 years after starting antiretroviral therapy. This receptor was obtained from a woman aged 45 to 65 with HIV. The V and J segments used are TRBV5-1 and TRBJ1-2; too little of a D gene remains to name it. The DNA is TGCGCCAGCAGCTTGGAAGGCTATGGCTACACCTTC. It codes for CASSLEGYGYTF.